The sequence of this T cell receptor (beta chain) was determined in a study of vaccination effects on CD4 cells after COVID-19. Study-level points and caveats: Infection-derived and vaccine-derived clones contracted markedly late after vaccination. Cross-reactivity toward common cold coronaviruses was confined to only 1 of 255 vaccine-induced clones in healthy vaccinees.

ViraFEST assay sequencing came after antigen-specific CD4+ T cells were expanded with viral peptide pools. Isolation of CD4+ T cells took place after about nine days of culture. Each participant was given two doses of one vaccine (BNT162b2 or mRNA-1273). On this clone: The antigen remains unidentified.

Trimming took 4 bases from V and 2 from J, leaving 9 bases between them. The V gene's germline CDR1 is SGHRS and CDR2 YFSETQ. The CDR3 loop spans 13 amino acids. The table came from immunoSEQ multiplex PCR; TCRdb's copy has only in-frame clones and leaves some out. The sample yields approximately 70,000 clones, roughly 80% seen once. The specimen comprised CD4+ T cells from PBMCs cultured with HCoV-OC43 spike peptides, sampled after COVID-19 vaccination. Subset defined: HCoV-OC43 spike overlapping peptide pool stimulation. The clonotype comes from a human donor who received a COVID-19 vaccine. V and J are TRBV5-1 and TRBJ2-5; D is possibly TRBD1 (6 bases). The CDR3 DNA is TGCGCCAGCAGCCCTCAGGGGCAAGAGACCCAGTACTTC. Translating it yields CASSPQGQETQYF.